The clone carrying this T cell receptor beta chain was counted ten times or more. As yet, its antigen is unknown. CDR1 DFQATT and CDR2 SNEGSKA come from the germline V gene (reference sequence). The trim removed 6 bases at V and 7 bases at J, leaving 9 bases unmatched. CDR3 length: 12 amino acids. This entry comes from a study of human T cells and chemical hapten exposure. General study results and limits: Among TCRs, those above 1 in 1000 frequency were unaffected by DPC sensitization.

The library tagged each cDNA molecule with unique molecular identifiers. TCRdb re-derived calls from the RACE reads in MiXCR, one entry per CDR3 protein. The repertoire holds 180,000 or so distinct CDR3 sequences, with 30% as singletons. Time point specified: pre-sensitization, week 0. As to treatment: therapeutic diphenylcyclopropenone sensitization with weekly scalp DPC. The study enrolled 18 to 70-year-old alopecia patients suitable for DPC. The receptor comes from a woman aged 25 to 45 with alopecia areata. Some clones in this sample may be carry-over from other donors' samples. Sequencing used whole blood, obtained in connection with sensitization to the hapten diphenylcyclopropenone (DPC). The V call is TRBV20-1, the J call TRBJ2-7; TRBD1 aligns across 7 bases. For the CDR3, the DNA is TGCAGTGCCCCCCCGACAGGGAATGAGCAGTACTTC. It encodes CSAPPTGNEQYF.